This T cell receptor (beta chain) was sequenced for a study of T cells in Graves' hyperthyroidism and ophthalmopathy. General study points: Most thyroid clonotypes expanded above 0.001 were also detected in blood. A 13 V-J signature model discriminated ophthalmopathy versus stable hyperthyroidism. For ophthalmopathy, model prediction preceded onset by a median about 6.4 months.

The CDR3 is 11 amino acids. Trimming pared 0 bases from V and 7 bases from J, leaving 4 bases between. CDR1 is SGHDT, CDR2 YYEEEE, per germline. Patients were aged 18 to 65, had disease duration under 2 months, and had newly diagnosed hyperthyroidism. The TCR beta CDR3 regions underwent amplification using RNA transcripts as the source. Researchers ran a first-round RT-PCR on the TCR CDR3 using the HTBI primer set. Each CDR3 protein gets one entry after TCRdb re-called the multiplex PCR reads with MiXCR. The sample has 300,000 to 450,000 distinct CDR3 sequences; about 16% are singletons. This clonotype was observed many times. Its antigen is still unknown.

Material for sequencing was blood. This chain links TRBV5-6 with TRBJ1-1, with D uncertain. The clonotype comes from a woman in her thirties with Graves' hyperthyroidism. CDR3 in amino acids: CASSLGHEAFF. In DNA, the CDR3 is TGTGCCAGCAGCTTGGGGCATGAAGCTTTCTTT. Based on the CDR3 plus reference TRBV5-6 and TRBJ1-1, the full variable domain is DAGVTQSPTHLIKTRGQQVTLRCSPKSGHDTVSWYQQALGQGPQFIFQYYEEEERQRGNFPDRFSGHQFPNYSSELNVNALLLGDSALYLCASSLGHEAFFGQGTRLTVV.